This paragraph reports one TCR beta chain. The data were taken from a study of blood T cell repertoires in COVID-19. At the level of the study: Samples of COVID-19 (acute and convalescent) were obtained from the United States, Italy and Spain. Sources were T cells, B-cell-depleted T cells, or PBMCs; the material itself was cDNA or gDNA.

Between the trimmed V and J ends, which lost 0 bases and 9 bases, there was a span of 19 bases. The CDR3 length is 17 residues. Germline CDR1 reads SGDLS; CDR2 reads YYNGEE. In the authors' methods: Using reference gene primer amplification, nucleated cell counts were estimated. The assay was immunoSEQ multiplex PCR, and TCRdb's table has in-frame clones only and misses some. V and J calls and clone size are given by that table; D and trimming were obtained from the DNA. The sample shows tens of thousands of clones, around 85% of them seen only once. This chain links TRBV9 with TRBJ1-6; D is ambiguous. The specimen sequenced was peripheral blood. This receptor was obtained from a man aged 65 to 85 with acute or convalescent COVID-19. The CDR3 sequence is CASSVDAWRESSSPLHF. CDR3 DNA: TGTGCCAGCAGCGTAGACGCGTGGAGGGAGTCGAGTTCACCCCTCCACTTT.